This T cell receptor beta chain emerged from a study of cytomegalovirus exposure and HLA in healthy donors. Whole-study findings and limits: Cytomegalovirus-associated TCR beta chains were listed, numbering under 200. Apparent HLA restriction characterized most CMV-associated TCR beta chains in a later analysis. Accurate prediction of HLA-A and HLA-B alleles (for most subjects) was reportedly achieved from TCR beta sequences.

The V end lost 5 bases, the J end lost 4 bases, and 14 bases lay between the germline ends. Germline CDR1 is SGHVS and CDR2 is FQNEAQ. The CDR3 contains 14 residues. The PCR used 60 Vbeta and 13 Jbeta primers. In the original workflow: There were about 80 million unique TCR beta chains by a later count, and 10 million to 12 million of them were shared. Profiled with immunoSEQ multiplex PCR; TCRdb holds only in-frame clones, not every one. The DNA gave D and trimming, while V, J and clone size come from that table. The sample includes around 200,000 clones, more than 75% of them seen just once. Of note for this clone: As yet, its antigen is unknown.

Material: PBMCs. This clonotype was sampled from a woman under 30 in good health and CMV-seronegative. V and J are TRBV7-8 and TRBJ1-2, with unresolved D. DNA for the CDR3: TGTGCCAGCAGCAACCTCGGGAGATCCTATGGCTACACCTTC. Amino acids: CASSNLGRSYGYTF.